The next 5 T cell receptor beta chains were all read from a single sample in a study of long-term antiretroviral therapy in people with HIV. Survey-level immunoSEQ v3.0 assays were run. The protocol was immunoSEQ multiplex PCR, while the TCRdb copy is restricted to in-frame clones and leaves out a portion. Altogether 14,000 or so clones are present, around 90% being singletons, with the ten largest covering roughly 11%. The sample consisted of unsorted PBMCs, taken 6.2 years after starting antiretroviral therapy. The receptors were sampled from a man between 40 and 49 years old with HIV.

The rearrangement joins TRBV11-2 to TRBJ2-2, with D unresolved. The V end lost 4 bases, the J end lost 0 bases, and 12 bases lay between the germline ends. The CDR3 extends over 16 amino acids. CDR1 is SGHAT and CDR2 is FQNNGV in the germline V gene. In nucleotides, the CDR3 is TGTGCCAGCAGCTGGGATCAACACGCGAACACCGGGGAGCTGTTTTTT. Its protein product is CASSWDQHANTGELFF.

J is TRBJ2-3 and V is TRBV27; D gene unclear. Trimming pared 2 bases from V and 5 bases from J, leaving 11 bases between. CDR3 size: 14 residues. Germline assignment: CDR1 MNHEY and CDR2 SMNVEV (reference sequence). The CDR3: CASSLNRAKDTQYF. The CDR3 coding sequence is TGTGCCAGCAGTTTAAATAGGGCTAAAGATACGCAGTATTTT.

This clone was counted only a few times. The CDR3 sequence: CSVSDIEQGMREQYF. CDR3 sequence (DNA): TGCAGCGTTTCCGACATCGAACAGGGGATGCGCGAGCAGTACTTC. This chain connects TRBV29-1 to TRBJ2-7, with 7 positions matching TRBD1. CDR3 length: 15 amino acids. Germline V CDR1 and CDR2: SQVTM, ANQGSEA. The trim removed 5 bases at V and 6 bases at J, leaving 16 bases unmatched.

The chain links TRBV28 to TRBJ2-3, with TRBD2 identical over 9 bases. CDR3 length: 14 residues. CDR1 and CDR2 from the germline V gene are MDHEN and SYDVKM. The DNA of the CDR3 is TGTGCGAATAGCGGGAGTCGAAGGTCAGATACGCAGTATTTT. Translation: CANSGSRRSDTQYF.

The gene calls are TRBV6-1 and TRBJ1-2, with a tentative D call TRBD1 (6 bases). The V and J ends lost 6 bases and 2 bases respectively, with 13 bases between them. Germline assignment: CDR1 MNHNS and CDR2 SASEGT. This CDR3 contains 14 residues. The CDR3 protein is CASRPGGPNYGYTF. The CDR3 nucleotides are TGTGCCAGCAGGCCTGGGGGGCCGAACTATGGCTACACCTTC.